This record covers a single T cell receptor (beta chain). This clonotype was detected a few times. The clone's antigen remains unknown. One base away there is no much larger clone; base qualities are not given. The TCR template was genomic DNA extracted from bulk tumor tissue, and about 0.6 ug of gDNA was amplified for each sample. During surgery, multiple biopsies were taken from each primary tumor, with sampling sites spaced as far apart as possible within the tumor mass. The study cohort was described as untreated, and the patients were newly diagnosed NSCLC cases having curative surgery. The donor group was made up of 15 or so newly diagnosed non-small cell lung cancer patients undergoing surgery with curative intent. Resected tumor masses were reviewed by two independent pathologists. Only DNA and RNA samples of high quality went on to sequencing. This specimen comes from a study of immune heterogeneity within non-small cell lung tumors (dated by TCRdb to 2016 to 2019). With regard to the full study: By histology, several squamous cell carcinomas, 9 to 11 non-squamous carcinomas and 1 tumor not otherwise specified were included. Whole-exome sequencing, RNA-seq and TCR beta repertoire sequencing were combined for multiple spatially distinct regions from each NSCLC tumor so that intratumoral immune heterogeneity could be examined. For mutant peptides 8 to 11 amino acids long, netMHCpan-3.0 predicted neoantigen binding to the HLA alleles of each patient. TCR repertoires were analyzed from 57 tumor loci of under 19 patients, while transcriptome data covered only roughly 40 loci from some 11 patients.

Study-wide conclusions, independent of this receptor: High-frequency TCR beta clonotypes were largely distinct between individual patients. A moderate positive correlation (R 0.3 to 0.35), which was statistically significant, linked local T-cell repertoire clonality to local tumor mutational burden. Within a given patient, the same dominant CDR3B clonotypes showed up repeatedly across loci, although different tumor locations also carried unique high-frequency clones.

V loses 4 bases of germline sequence and J loses 0 bases, and the interval between the two ends is 10 bases. The germline V gene specifies SGDLS as CDR1 and YYNGEE as CDR2. Including the terminal cysteine and phenylalanine, the CDR3 comprises 14 residues. Of the read, only the CDR3 DNA is kept; its 42 bases are in frame from base 1. The TCR beta CDR3 region was amplified with a multiplex PCR system whose first round ran for 9 to 11 cycles using 32 V-gene forward primers and 13 J-gene reverse primers. The first PCR round used a QIAGEN Multiplex PCR Kit, and the primer sequences were filed in Chinese patent CN105087789A. In a second PCR round, Illumina universal primers were added with the Phusion High-Fidelity PCR Kit. Paired-end sequencing of TCR libraries was carried out on the Illumina HiSeq X Ten platform at a read length of 151 bp. As for the original processing: Reads without multiplex PCR primers were removed using Cutadapt, read pairs were merged using PEAR, and CDR3 regions were called using MiXCR with default settings. Shannon entropy measured repertoire diversity, and clonality was calculated as one minus the Shannon entropy divided by the ln of the count of productive unique sequences. A clonotype counted as a dominant or high-frequency T-cell clone when its frequency was 0.5% or higher. TCRdb reworked the public reads: Q25 trimming with fastp, MiXCR clone assembly, productive beta chains retained. Each record represents a unique CDR3 protein, reported with the most common genes and DNA among its rows. TCRdb, rather than the study authors, made the V and J calls. The table for this sample lists around 30,000 distinct CDR3 sequences; around 30% of them were counted only once. Jointly, the top ten make up around 4.1% of the sample.

The chain is encoded by TRBV9 joined to TRBJ1-1; TRBD1 might be the D gene, on 5 matching bases. Sequencing input: lung tumor tissue. The source is a man in his forties with non-small cell lung cancer. In nucleotides, the sequence is TGTGCCAGCAGCCGGGACTCCTTGAACACTGAAGCTTTCTTT. This sequence encodes CASSRDSLNTEAFF.